The 20 T cell receptor beta chains below all came from one sample that was sequenced in a study of blood T cell repertoires in COVID-19. Here immunoSEQ multiplex PCR was the method, and the copy in TCRdb shows in-frame clones only, minus some. The table shows just over 300,000 clones, with roughly 87% occurring only once. The sequencing input was PBMCs or T cells enriched from blood (not recorded which). The receptors derive from a woman between 18 and 30 years old who had recovered from COVID-19.

The chain couples TRBV5-4 to TRBJ2-2; 9 bases map to TRBD2. Germline V gene lookup returns CDR1 SGHNT and CDR2 YYREEE (reference sequence). Trimming removed 5 bases from V and 4 bases from J; junction bases left unmatched: 3. CDR3 length: 14 amino acids. In nucleotides, the CDR3 is TGTGCCAGCAGTATAGCGGGAGTCACCGGGGAGCTGTTTTTT. Translating gives CASSIAGVTGELFF. The full variable domain, completed using reference TRBV5-4 and TRBJ2-2, is ETGVTQSPTHLIKTRGQQVTLRCSSQSGHNTVSWYQQALGQGPQFIFQYYREEENGRGNFPPRFSGLQFPNYSSELNVNALELDDSALYLCASSIAGVTGELFFGEGSRLTVL.

This rearrangement joins TRBV7-9 to TRBJ1-1; D is ambiguous. Trimming took 0 bases from V and 7 from J, leaving 12 bases between them. CDR1 is SEHNR, CDR2 FQNEAQ, per germline (reference sequence). The CDR3 extends over 14 amino acids. The CDR3 DNA is TGTGCCAGCAGCTTAGCGCGGGAGGGAGTTGAAGCTTTCTTT. Encoded protein: CASSLAREGVEAFF.

The chain employs TRBV5-4 and TRBJ2-3, with TRBD1 identical over 9 bases. CDR1 is SGHNT, CDR2 YYREEE, per germline (reference sequence). The CDR3 is made up of 16 amino acids. V lost 2 bases, J lost 5 bases, and 9 bases stayed unmatched. The CDR3 sequence: CASSFLGDRDKDTQYF. The CDR3 DNA reads as TGTGCCAGCAGCTTCCTGGGGGACAGGGATAAAGATACGCAGTATTTT. The whole variable domain, remainder taken from reference TRBV5-4 and TRBJ2-3, is ETGVTQSPTHLIKTRGQQVTLRCSSQSGHNTVSWYQQALGQGPQFIFQYYREEENGRGNFPPRFSGLQFPNYSSELNVNALELDDSALYLCASSFLGDRDKDTQYFGPGTRLTVL.

The rearrangement joins TRBV15 to TRBJ1-4; 7 nucleotides line up with TRBD1. This CDR3 has 18 amino acids. J was trimmed by 0 bases and V by 0 bases; bases with no gene match: 7. Germline V gives CDR1 LNHNV, CDR2 YYDKDF (reference sequence). CDR3 in DNA: TGTGCCACCAGCAGAGACAGGGGGTTAGTCGCAACTAATGAAAAACTGTTTTTT. Translation gives CATSRDRGLVATNEKLFF.

The J gene is TRBJ1-5, the V gene TRBV28, with 10 bases that match TRBD1. Germline assignment: CDR1 MDHEN and CDR2 SYDVKM. CDR3 length equals 15 residues. J was trimmed by 1 base and V by 8 bases; bases with no gene match: 5. The CDR3 DNA is TGTGCCAGCGAAGGGACAGGGGAGAGCAATCAGCCCCAGCATTTT. Its protein product is CASEGTGESNQPQHF.

The chain is built from TRBV4-2 and TRBJ2-1, with 11 bases identical to TRBD2. With 0 bases clipped from V and 8 bases from J, the junction kept 6 bases outside the gene matches. The CDR3 consists of 16 residues. Germline V gives CDR1 LGHNA, CDR2 YNFKEQ. The CDR3 DNA reads TGTGCCAGCAGCCAAGATTTAGCGGGAGGGTCCGATGAGCAGTTCTTC. It translates to CASSQDLAGGSDEQFF.

The CDR3 protein is CASSRDSFYQPQHF. Here the CDR3 DNA reads TGTGCCAGCAGCCGGGACAGCTTTTATCAGCCCCAGCATTTT. V is TRBV27 and J is TRBJ1-5, with 7 bases aligning to TRBD1. Germline V gene lookup returns CDR1 MNHEY and CDR2 SMNVEV (reference sequence). V trimming: 6 bases; J trimming: 5 bases; junction bases outside the gene matches: 7. This CDR3 has 14 amino acids.

This clone was seen just once. The chain recombines TRBV7-9 with TRBJ2-7; 9 bases match TRBD2. In germline, CDR1 is SEHNR, CDR2 FQNEAQ (reference sequence). Unmatched junction bases numbered 11, after V lost 6 bases and J lost 2 bases. There are 16 residues in the CDR3. CDR3 sequence: CASRSIAGDTPYEQYF. The CDR3 region has the DNA TGTGCCAGCAGATCAATAGCGGGAGATACCCCCTACGAGCAGTACTTC. Using reference TRBV7-9 and TRBJ2-7 for the parts outside the CDR3, the full variable domain is DTGVSQNPRHKITKRGQNVTFRCDPISEHNRLYWYRQTLGQGPEFLTYFQNEAQLEKSRLLSDRFSAERPKGSFSTLEIQRTEQGDSAMYLCASRSIAGDTPYEQYFGPGTRLTVT.

This chain uses TRBV6-6 with TRBJ2-1; D is perhaps TRBD1 (6 bases). The ends were cut back, 4 bases at V and 6 bases at J, with 16 bases in the middle. There are 15 residues in the CDR3. The germline V gene encodes CDR1 MNHNY and CDR2 SVGAGI (reference sequence). As DNA, the CDR3 is TGTGCCAGCAGTTCCCCAGGGGCCCTAGGCAATGAGCAGTTCTTC. It yields the protein CASSSPGALGNEQFF.

This chain links TRBV9 with TRBJ1-1, with D tentatively TRBD1 (5 bases). The CDR3 sequence is 14 residues long. Per germline, CDR1 SGDLS and CDR2 YYNGEE. V lost 0 bases to trimming and J lost 6 bases, with 12 bases between them. The chain's CDR3 is CASSVGGMGSEAFF. CDR3 nucleotide sequence: TGTGCCAGCAGCGTAGGGGGCATGGGGTCTGAAGCTTTCTTT.

CDR3 region: CASRDSMNTEAFF. The CDR3 nucleotides are TGTGCCAGCAGGGACAGTATGAACACTGAAGCTTTCTTT. The chain combines TRBV2 with TRBJ1-1, with a possible D match to TRBD1 (6 bases). In germline, CDR1 is SNHLY, CDR2 FYNNEI. This CDR3 contains 13 residues. Deletions cut 6 bases from V and 0 bases from J, with 8 bases between. Drawing the rest from reference TRBV2 and TRBJ1-1, the complete variable domain is EPEVTQTPSHQVTQMGQEVILRCVPISNHLYFYWYRQILGQKVEFLVSFYNNEISEKSEIFDDQFSVERPDGSNFTLKIRSTKLEDSAMYFCASRDSMNTEAFFGQGTRLTVV.

The J gene is TRBJ2-3, the V gene TRBV27; a weak D match, TRBD1 (6 bases). Trimming left V 4 bases short and J 4 bases short, with 12 bases between. This CDR3 comprises 14 residues. Germline values: CDR1 MNHEY, CDR2 SMNVEV (reference sequence). This chain's CDR3 is CASSWWDTPDTQYF. The CDR3 DNA reads TGTGCCAGCAGTTGGTGGGACACCCCAGATACGCAGTATTTT.

J is TRBJ2-7 and V is TRBV6-5; perhaps TRBD1 as D (6 bases). The ends were cut back, 6 bases at V and 1 base at J, with 16 bases in the middle. The CDR3 has 15 residues. Per germline, CDR1 MNHEY and CDR2 SVGAGI. The CDR3 region has the DNA TGTGCCAGCAGCACCCCGCCGGGACAATCCTACGAGCAGTACTTC. Translating it yields CASSTPPGQSYEQYF.

The rearrangement joins TRBV18 to TRBJ1-1; 11 bases align to TRBD1. CDR3 size: 14 residues. Germline assignment: CDR1 KGHSH and CDR2 LQKENI. J lost 4 bases, V lost 6 bases, and 4 bases had no gene match. CDR3 loop: CASSGQGEITEAFF. CDR3 nucleotide sequence: TGTGCCAGCTCGGGACAGGGGGAGATCACTGAAGCTTTCTTT.

The V gene is TRBV18, the J gene TRBJ2-1; weak D call: TRBD2 (7 bases). Germline V lookup: CDR1 KGHSH, CDR2 LQKENI. The CDR3 totals 14 residues. Trimming removed 6 bases at V and 9 bases at J, with 18 bases between. CDR3 DNA: TGTGCCAGCTCCTCTGGGGGGGGGCACCTTGAGCAGTTCTTC. Amino acids: CASSSGGGHLEQFF.

V usage is TRBV18 and J usage is TRBJ2-7, with TRBD2 matching 8 bases. V gave up 2 bases and J gave up 9 bases; unmatched junction bases: 12. From germline, CDR1 is KGHSH and CDR2 LQKENI. The CDR3 runs to 15 residues. DNA of the CDR3: TGTGCCAGCTCACCATCACTAGCGGTCGATGGGGGGCAGTACTTC. This encodes CASSPSLAVDGGQYF.

A single count supports this clone. The chain couples TRBV11-1 to TRBJ1-2; 7 bases match TRBD1. V lost 5 bases to trimming and J lost 10 bases; unmatched junction nucleotides: 10. CDR1 is SGHAT and CDR2 is FQDESV in the germline V gene (reference sequence). This CDR3 contains 13 residues. DNA of the CDR3: TGTGCCAGCAGCCCAAGACGACAGGGTGTCTACACCTTC. Amino acid sequence: CASSPRRQGVYTF.

V usage is TRBV6-5 and J usage is TRBJ2-3; D is possibly TRBD2 (5 bases). The CDR3 is 13 amino acids. Germline V gene lookup returns CDR1 MNHEY and CDR2 SVGAGI. V was clipped by 10 bases and J by 2 bases, with 13 bases between them. The CDR3 DNA reads TGTGCCAACCAGCCCGGGGACACAGATACGCAGTATTTT. This codes for CANQPGDTDTQYF.

This clone was picked up one time. The chain employs TRBV6-1 and TRBJ2-4, with D perhaps matching TRBD2 (6 bases). This CDR3 is built from 14 residues. The V gene's germline CDR1 is MNHNS and CDR2 SASEGT. Between the trimmed V and J ends, which lost 2 bases and 9 bases, there was a span of 14 bases. The CDR3 is CASSEFAGPFIQYF. In nucleotides, the CDR3 is TGTGCCAGCAGTGAATTCGCGGGACCTTTCATTCAGTACTTC.

The V gene is TRBV5-4, the J gene TRBJ2-7; 10 bases align to TRBD2. Germline V gene data show CDR1 as SGHNT and CDR2 as YYREEE (reference sequence). Trimming cost V 2 bases and J 6 bases; bases outside gene matches: 8. This CDR3 is built from 15 residues. The CDR3, as DNA: TGTGCCAGCAGCTTAAGTCTAGCGGGAGATCGCGAGCAGTACTTC. It translates to CASSLSLAGDREQYF.